Reported below is one TCR beta chain. In the original workflow: Reference gene primer amplification yielded estimated nucleated cell counts. Sequencing used immunoSEQ multiplex PCR; TCRdb keeps in-frame clones, though not all of them. V, J and clone size are taken as reported in that table, and D and trimming were inferred from the DNA itself. This sample has 130,000 or so clones, with 55% to 70% found just once. The sample originates from a study of blood T cell repertoires in COVID-19. Study-wide context: COVID-19 samples, acute and convalescent, were from the United States, Italy and Spain. The analysed material was cDNA or gDNA that came from T cells, B-cell-depleted T cells, or PBMCs.

The ends were cut back, 4 bases at V and 1 base at J, with 12 bases in the middle. Germline CDR1 SGHRS, CDR2 YFSETQ. The CDR3 has 14 residues. This receptor was obtained from a woman in her 70s with acute or convalescent COVID-19. Sequenced: peripheral blood. J is TRBJ2-7 and V is TRBV5-1; no reliable D call. In DNA, the CDR3 is TGCGCCAGCAGCCGTGACACCACTTCCTACGAGCAGTACTTC. This gives the protein CASSRDTTSYEQYF.